The next 24 T cell receptor beta chains were all read from a single sample in a study of cytomegalovirus exposure and HLA in healthy donors. PCR used 60 Vbeta primers and 13 Jbeta primers. Assay: immunoSEQ multiplex PCR; the TCRdb copy retains only in-frame clones and omits some. The sample yields approximately 140,000 clones, around four fifths seen once. The sequenced material came from PBMCs. These receptors were collected from a woman aged 40 to 50 in good health and CMV-seronegative.

The rearrangement uses TRBV4-3 and TRBJ2-3; 10 bases match TRBD2. Germline CDR1 LGHNA, CDR2 YSLEER. This CDR3 has 17 residues. V shed 0 bases, J shed 4 bases, and the junction held 7 bases outside the gene matches. The CDR3 nucleotides read TGCGCCAGCAGCCAAGAGAGGCCTAGCGGGAGTTCAGATACGCAGTATTTT. This translates into CASSQERPSGSSDTQYF.

This clone was seen a single time. The chain joins TRBV2 to TRBJ2-5; D gene unclear. There are 12 residues in the CDR3. Germline V CDR1 and CDR2: SNHLY, FYNNEI. V was clipped by 5 bases and J by 5 bases, with 9 bases between them. CDR3 bases: TGTGCCAGCAGTATGGTGCAGGAGACCCAGTACTTC. It specifies CASSMVQETQYF.

In its sample, this clone was seen a few times. The chain employs TRBV6-5 and TRBJ1-5, with TRBD1 matching over 7 bases. Germline lookup yields CDR1 MNHEY and CDR2 SVGAGI. The CDR3 length is 14 residues. With 2 bases clipped from V and 5 bases from J, the junction kept 3 bases outside the gene matches. CDR3 protein: CASSYDRAYQPQHF. The CDR3 DNA reads TGTGCCAGCAGTTACGACAGGGCCTATCAGCCCCAGCATTTT.

The chain has TRBV19 and TRBJ1-5; TRBD1 matches 11 bases. V shed 5 bases, J shed 4 bases, and the junction held 7 bases outside the gene matches. The CDR3 has 16 amino acids. The germline gives CDR1 LNHDA, CDR2 SQIVND (reference sequence). Here the CDR3 DNA reads TGTGCCAGTAGTGTCCTCGGGACAGGGGGTAATCAGCCCCAGCATTTT. This sequence encodes CASSVLGTGGNQPQHF.

The chain employs TRBV11-2 and TRBJ1-4; D uncertain. This CDR3 is built from 16 residues. The V and J ends lost 5 bases and 6 bases respectively, with 19 bases between them. Germline assignment: CDR1 SGHAT and CDR2 FQNNGV. Here the CDR3 DNA reads TGTGCCAGCAGCCGTGAGGTCAGCGGGCCGGATGAAAAACTGTTTTTT. Its translation is CASSREVSGPDEKLFF.

CDR3 sequence (DNA): TGTGCCAGCAGCTTGGCCTTTAGCGGGAGTGCCTACGAGCAGTACTTC. It translates to CASSLAFSGSAYEQYF. The chain links TRBV5-6 to TRBJ2-7; 9 bases map to TRBD2. CDR3 length: 16 residues. In germline, CDR1 is SGHDT, CDR2 YYEEEE. The trim removed 0 bases at V and 2 bases at J, leaving 6 bases unmatched.

V gene TRBV2 combines with J gene TRBJ1-4; D remains unclear. The CDR3 consists of 11 residues. Germline-derived CDR1 and CDR2 are SNHLY and FYNNEI. V lost 7 bases to trimming and J lost 6 bases, with 6 bases between them. The CDR3 DNA is TGTGCCAGCATTTCTGATGAAAAACTGTTTTTT. Translating it yields CASISDEKLFF.

CDR3 region: CASSSSPRTWGTEAFF. The CDR3 DNA reads as TGTGCCAGCAGCTCCTCGCCCCGGACATGGGGCACTGAAGCTTTCTTT. The rearrangement joins TRBV9 to TRBJ1-1; D perhaps matches TRBD1 (5 bases). The CDR3 is 16 residues long. V lost 4 bases and J lost 4, with 20 bases in between. Looked up from germline, CDR1 is SGDLS and CDR2 is YYNGEE.

The chain uses TRBV4-1 and TRBJ2-5; 10 positions agree with TRBD1. The CDR3 covers 17 residues. The V gene end was trimmed by 0 bases and the J gene end by 1 base; junction bases not matched to a gene: 5. Per germline, CDR1 MGHRA and CDR2 YSYEKL. CDR3 protein: CASSQDIGTGVQETQYF. CDR3 DNA sequence: TGCGCCAGCAGCCAAGACATCGGGACAGGGGTCCAAGAGACCCAGTACTTC.

The rearrangement joins TRBV4-1 to TRBJ2-7; 10 positions match TRBD2. Germline trimming cut 2 bases from V and 6 bases from J; bases unmatched to any gene: 7. In germline, CDR1 is MGHRA, CDR2 YSYEKL. The CDR3 consists of 15 residues. CDR3 protein: CASSQTSGRAFEQYF. DNA for the CDR3: TGCGCCAGCAGCCAAACGAGCGGGAGGGCGTTCGAGCAGTACTTC.

This rearrangement joins TRBV5-1 to TRBJ2-7, with D possibly matching TRBD1 (6 bases). There are 15 residues in the CDR3. Per the germline V gene, CDR1 is SGHRS and CDR2 is YFSETQ. V was clipped by 0 bases and J by 3 bases, with 13 bases between them. The CDR3 is CASSLGLGTNYEQYF. The DNA of the CDR3 is TGCGCCAGCAGCTTGGGGCTCGGGACAAACTACGAGCAGTACTTC.

The CDR3 sequence: CASSLTGTQPQHF. The CDR3 region has the DNA TGTGCCAGTAGCCTAACAGGGACTCAGCCCCAGCATTTT. The chain employs TRBV19 and TRBJ1-5; TRBD1 might be the D (6 bases). In germline, CDR1 is LNHDA, CDR2 SQIVND (reference sequence). V lost 6 bases and J 6 bases, leaving 12 bases between the germline ends. The CDR3 covers 13 residues.

This chain connects TRBV11-2 to TRBJ2-7; the D gene is possibly TRBD1 (6 bases). V lost 5 bases, J lost 5 bases, and 16 bases lay in between. CDR1 SGHAT and CDR2 FQNNGV come from the germline V gene. The CDR3 loop spans 14 amino acids. CDR3 nucleotide sequence: TGTGCCAGCAGCAGCCGGGACACCGCGGACGAGCAGTACTTC. Amino acid sequence: CASSSRDTADEQYF. The full variable domain, its missing parts supplied by reference TRBV11-2 and TRBJ2-7, is EAGVAQSPRYKIIEKRQSVAFWCNPISGHATLYWYQQILGQGPKLLIQFQNNGVVDDSQLPKDRFSAERLKGVDSTLKIQPAKLEDSAVYLCASSSRDTADEQYFGPGTRLTVT.

This rearrangement joins TRBV7-2 to TRBJ2-7; 7 nucleotides align to TRBD1. The germline CDR1 and CDR2 sequences are SGHTA and FQGNSA. The CDR3 sequence is 16 residues long. With V trimmed by 5 bases and J by 3 bases, 13 bases remained unmatched. Here the CDR3 DNA reads TGTGCCAGCAGCCGTCTTGGTTGGGACAGCTTCTACGAGCAGTACTTC. Translating gives CASSRLGWDSFYEQYF.

The chain has TRBV4-3 and TRBJ2-7, with 8 bases that match TRBD1. After removal of 3 bases from V and 7 bases from J, the junction contained 17 bases not matched to a gene. This CDR3 region has 17 residues. Germline V gives CDR1 LGHNA, CDR2 YSLEER. The CDR3: CASSQATWDRPFREQYF. In DNA, the CDR3 is TGCGCCAGCAGCCAGGCCACCTGGGACAGGCCCTTTAGGGAGCAGTACTTC.

The V call is TRBV7-2, the J call TRBJ2-7; 12 positions agree with TRBD2. Germline V CDR1 and CDR2: SGHTA, FQGNSA. The CDR3 is 13 residues long. The junction had 9 bases not matched to a gene; V was cut back by 8 bases and J by 10 bases. CDR3 coding DNA: TGTGCCAGCGGATCGGCTAGCGGGAGGGCCCAGTACTTC. This encodes CASGSASGRAQYF. The full variable domain, its missing parts supplied by reference TRBV7-2 and TRBJ2-7, is GAGVSQSPSNKVTEKGKDVELRCDPISGHTALYWYRQSLGQGLEFLIYFQGNSAPDKSGLPSDRFSAERTGGSVSTLTIQRTQQEDSAVYLCASGSASGRAQYFGPGTRLTVT.

J is TRBJ1-1 and V is TRBV6-5; a weak D match, TRBD1 (6 bases). CDR1 is MNHEY and CDR2 is SVGAGI in the germline V gene. Trimming pared 0 bases from V and 3 bases from J, leaving 11 bases between. The CDR3 spans 15 residues. The CDR3 spells CASSYSGRGYTEAFF. CDR3 DNA: TGTGCCAGCAGTTACTCGGGCAGGGGATACACTGAAGCTTTCTTT.

The chain links TRBV10-3 to TRBJ1-1, with a possible D match to TRBD1 (5 bases). Germline CDR1 and CDR2: ENHRY and SYGVKD. The CDR3 totals 13 residues. V gave up 5 bases and J gave up 5 bases, with 12 bases separating them. The CDR3 here is CAISPDRGTEAFF. DNA for the CDR3: TGTGCCATCAGTCCCGACAGAGGTACTGAAGCTTTCTTT.

This chain connects TRBV4-2 to TRBJ1-4; 9 bases map to TRBD1. With V trimmed by 3 bases and J by 7 bases, 3 bases remained unmatched. This CDR3 is 14 amino acids long. Germline CDR1 reads LGHNA; CDR2 reads YNFKEQ. The CDR3 is CASSHRDRAEKLFF. The CDR3 nucleotides read TGTGCCAGCAGCCACCGGGACAGGGCTGAAAAACTGTTTTTT.

The V and J genes are TRBV19 and TRBJ2-2, with TRBD1 matching over 7 bases. Germline V gene lookup returns CDR1 LNHDA and CDR2 SQIVND (reference sequence). This CDR3 region has 13 residues. The trim removed 3 bases at V and 9 bases at J, leaving 4 bases unmatched. The CDR3 spells CASSIDRDRELFF. DNA for the CDR3: TGTGCCAGTAGTATTGACAGGGACCGGGAGCTGTTTTTT.

The J gene is TRBJ1-3, the V gene TRBV4-2, with 7 positions matching TRBD1. The CDR3 runs to 15 residues. The V gene's germline CDR1 is LGHNA and CDR2 YNFKEQ. Unmatched junction bases numbered 2, after V lost 3 bases and J lost 0 bases. This CDR3 reads CASSQGQSSGNTIYF. Here the CDR3 DNA reads TGTGCCAGCAGCCAGGGACAGAGCTCTGGAAACACCATATATTTT.

This chain connects TRBV6-5 to TRBJ1-3; a weak D match, TRBD1 (5 bases). The CDR3 totals 14 residues. Trimming stripped 0 bases from V and 4 bases from J, with 7 bases between. CDR1 is MNHEY and CDR2 is SVGAGI in the germline V gene. The CDR3 protein is CASSYSREGNTIYF. The CDR3, as DNA: TGTGCCAGCAGTTACTCCAGGGAAGGAAACACCATATATTTT.

The V gene is TRBV7-9, the J gene TRBJ2-7, with D possibly TRBD1 on 5 matching bases. Germline CDR1 is SEHNR and CDR2 is FQNEAQ (reference sequence). The CDR3 sequence is 13 residues long. V was clipped by 1 base and J by 5 bases, with 9 bases between them. The CDR3 bases are TGTGCCAGCAGCTTAGGGGCCAGGGACGAGCAGTACTTC. The encoded protein is CASSLGARDEQYF.

This chain connects TRBV28 to TRBJ1-4; D perhaps matches TRBD1 (5 bases). This CDR3 comprises 15 residues. Germline CDR1 and CDR2: MDHEN and SYDVKM. Trimming pared 4 bases from V and 3 bases from J, leaving 12 bases between. The CDR3 protein is CASSYTGIPNEKLFF. The CDR3 DNA follows: TGTGCCAGCAGTTATACAGGAATCCCTAATGAAAAACTGTTTTTT. Together with reference TRBV28 and TRBJ1-4, the CDR3 gives the full variable domain: DVKVTQSSRYLVKRTGEKVFLECVQDMDHENMFWYRQDPGLGLRLIYFSYDVKMKEKGDIPEGYSVSREKKERFSLILESASTNQTSMYLCASSYTGIPNEKLFFGSGTQLSVL.